This TCR beta chain was sequenced in a study of T-cell memory formation after mild COVID-19. Findings of the study overall: Shrinking CD4+ clones resided mostly in CM and EM, and CD8+ ones in EMRA. Prior to infection, memory already included some responding clones, suggesting cross-reactive memory joined.

V lost 2 bases and J lost 5; bases outside the gene matches: 9. Germline V gene lookup returns CDR1 SGHRS and CDR2 YFSETQ. The CDR3 extends over 16 amino acids. Comments on this clonotype: Its antigen is unidentified.

One entry per CDR3 protein, called by TCRdb with MiXCR from the 5' RACE reads. The data show roughly 110,000 distinct CDR3 sequences, with 14% seen just once and less than 40% held by the top ten. The chain employs TRBV5-1 and TRBJ2-3; the match to TRBD1 covers 9 bases. The origin of this receptor is a young man who had mild COVID-19 (a few samples of this study predate the infection). Cell type and time point are not known. Sequenced input: PBMCs or a T cell subset sorted from them (not recorded which). The CDR3 nucleotides read TGCGCCAGCAGCTTATATCCGGGACAGGGAATAGATACGCAGTATTTT. Protein sequence: CASSLYPGQGIDTQYF.